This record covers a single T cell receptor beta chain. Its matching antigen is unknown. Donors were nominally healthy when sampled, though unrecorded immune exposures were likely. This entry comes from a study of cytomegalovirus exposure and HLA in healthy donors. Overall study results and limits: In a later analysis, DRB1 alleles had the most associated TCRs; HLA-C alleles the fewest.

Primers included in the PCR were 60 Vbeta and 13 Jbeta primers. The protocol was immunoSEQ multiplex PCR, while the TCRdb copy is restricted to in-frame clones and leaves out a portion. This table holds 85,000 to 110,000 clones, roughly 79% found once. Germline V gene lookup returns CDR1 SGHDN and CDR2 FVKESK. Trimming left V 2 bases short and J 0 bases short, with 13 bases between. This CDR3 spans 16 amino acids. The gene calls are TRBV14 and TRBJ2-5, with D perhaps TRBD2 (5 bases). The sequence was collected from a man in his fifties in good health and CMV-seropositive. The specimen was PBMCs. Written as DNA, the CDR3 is TGTGCCAGCAGCCAACCGGCTTGGAGGAACCAAGAGACCCAGTACTTC. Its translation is CASSQPAWRNQETQYF.